Each of the 25 T cell receptor beta chains below was sequenced from the same sample in a study of STAT5B mutations in CD4+ large granular lymphocyte leukemia. Generated by immunoSEQ multiplex PCR, the TCRdb table keeps only in-frame clones and is missing some. The repertoire has 25,000 to 35,000 clones, about three quarters of them found once; the top ten carry more than 1%. Sequenced input: CD4+ T cells from blood buffy coats. Source of these receptors: a human donor in good health.

The chain employs TRBV5-1 and TRBJ1-2; D perhaps matches TRBD1 (5 bases). Between the trimmed V and J ends, which lost 5 bases and 0 bases, there was a span of 11 bases. This CDR3 comprises 14 residues. The germline V gene encodes CDR1 SGHRS and CDR2 YFSETQ. The CDR3 spells CASRGTLTNYGYTF. Written as DNA, the CDR3 is TGCGCCAGCAGAGGGACCCTTACTAACTATGGCTACACCTTC.

Only a few counts were recorded for this clone. The chain employs TRBV28 and TRBJ1-5, with TRBD1 as a possible D gene (5 bases). Germline V CDR1 and CDR2: MDHEN, SYDVKM. CDR3 length: 15 amino acids. Trimming pared 6 bases from V and 5 bases from J, leaving 17 bases between. The CDR3 region is CASSSGLLRDQPQHF. In nucleotides, the CDR3 is TGTGCCAGCAGCTCGGGACTCCTGCGGGATCAGCCCCAGCATTTT.

A remark on this clone: In the same sample, other DNA sequences code for this CDR3. The V and J genes are TRBV7-9 and TRBJ2-5; either TRBD1 or TRBD2 may supply D (5 bases each). CDR1 and CDR2 from the germline V gene are SEHNR and FQNEAQ (reference sequence). The CDR3 is 14 residues long. Trimming removed 2 bases at V and 1 base at J, with 8 bases between. This chain's CDR3 is CASSLFGTQETQYF. The CDR3 coding sequence is TGTGCCAGCAGCTTATTCGGGACCCAAGAGACCCAGTACTTC.

The chain is built from TRBV15 and TRBJ2-2, with D tentatively TRBD1 (5 bases). The ends were cut back, 0 bases at V and 7 bases at J, with 12 bases in the middle. Germline CDR1 is LNHNV and CDR2 is YYDKDF (reference sequence). The CDR3 consists of 15 residues. The CDR3 DNA reads as TGTGCCACCAGCAGAGATCCAGGGATCGGCGGGGAGCTGTTTTTT. It encodes CATSRDPGIGGELFF. Full variable domain (missing parts from reference TRBV15 and TRBJ2-2): DAMVIQNPRYQVTQFGKPVTLSCSQTLNHNVMYWYQQKSSQAPKLLFHYYDKDFNNEADTPDNFQSRRPNTSFCFLDIRSPGLGDTAMYLCATSRDPGIGGELFFGEGSRLTVL.

The chain couples TRBV30 to TRBJ1-4; tentative D call: TRBD1 (5 bases). This CDR3 spans 14 amino acids. V was pared by 7 bases and J by 4 bases, with 16 bases between. Germline CDR1 reads GTSNPN; CDR2 reads SVGIG (reference sequence). CDR3: CALDRGTYNEKLFF. CDR3 DNA sequence: TGTGCCTTAGATCGCGGGACTTATAATGAAAAACTGTTTTTT.

This chain connects TRBV19 to TRBJ1-1; 8 bases fit TRBD1. V lost 4 bases to trimming and J lost 6 bases; unmatched junction nucleotides: 7. CDR1 LNHDA and CDR2 SQIVND come from the germline V gene (reference sequence). This CDR3 spans 14 amino acids. CDR3 nucleotides: TGTGCCAGTAGTACGGGACAGGTGGAAGCTGAAGCTTTCTTT. Its protein is CASSTGQVEAEAFF. The full variable domain, in which reference TRBV19 and TRBJ1-1 provide the parts outside the CDR3, is DGGITQSPKYLFRKEGQNVTLSCEQNLNHDAMYWYRQDPGQGLRLIYYSQIVNDFQKGDIAEGYSVSREKKESFPLTVTSAQKNPTAFYLCASSTGQVEAEAFFGQGTRLTVV.

The genes are TRBV27 and TRBJ1-2; 7 nucleotides agree with TRBD1. The junction had 12 bases not matched to a gene; V was cut back by 8 bases and J by 6 bases. This CDR3 is built from 14 residues. Germline V lookup: CDR1 MNHEY, CDR2 SMNVEV (reference sequence). The CDR3 region is CASLYLRGQDGYTF. The CDR3 DNA sequence: TGTGCCAGCTTATATCTAAGGGGGCAGGATGGCTACACCTTC.

The chain is built from TRBV11-2 and TRBJ2-5; 11 bases align to TRBD1. V was pared by 4 bases and J by 3 bases, with 4 bases of the junction left unmatched. The CDR3 has 15 residues. The germline V gene has CDR1 SGHAT and CDR2 FQNNGV. In nucleotides, the CDR3 is TGTGCCAGCAGCTCGGGACAGGGGGTAAAAGAGACCCAGTACTTC. It is translated as CASSSGQGVKETQYF. The full variable domain, with the rest looked up from reference TRBV11-2 and TRBJ2-5, is EAGVAQSPRYKIIEKRQSVAFWCNPISGHATLYWYQQILGQGPKLLIQFQNNGVVDDSQLPKDRFSAERLKGVDSTLKIQPAKLEDSAVYLCASSSGQGVKETQYFGPGTRLLVL.

V and J are TRBV7-6 and TRBJ2-6; either TRBD1 or TRBD2 may supply D (5 bases each). Trimming shortened V by 5 bases and J by 4 bases, and 12 bases separated the two germline ends. The length of the CDR3 is 15 residues. Looked up from germline, CDR1 is SGHVS and CDR2 is FNYEAQ. CDR3 DNA: TGTGCCAGCAGCCTGGGGGTTCCCGGGGCCAACGTCCTGACTTTC. Translation gives CASSLGVPGANVLTF. The whole variable domain, filled in from reference TRBV7-6 and TRBJ2-6, reads GAGVSQSPRYKVTKRGQDVALRCDPISGHVSLYWYRQALGQGPEFLTYFNYEAQQDKSGLPNDRFSAERPEGSISTLTIQRTEQRDSAMYRCASSLGVPGANVLTFGAGSRLTVL.

V usage is TRBV6-1 and J usage is TRBJ1-5; 9 positions match TRBD1. The germline V gene encodes CDR1 MNHNS and CDR2 SASEGT. V lost 5 bases to trimming and J lost 4 bases; unmatched junction nucleotides: 3. The CDR3 loop spans 14 amino acids. The CDR3 loop is CASSWTGVNQPQHF. DNA for the CDR3: TGTGCCAGCAGTTGGACAGGGGTAAATCAGCCCCAGCATTTT.

V is TRBV6-5 and J is TRBJ1-2; no clear D gene. V dropped 6 bases and J dropped 8 bases, with 13 bases sitting between them. This CDR3 comprises 12 residues. Germline CDR1 reads MNHEY; CDR2 reads SVGAGI. The CDR3 DNA follows: TGTGCCAGCAGGGGAGTATTTGGGGGCTACACCTTC. The encoded protein is CASRGVFGGYTF.

The chain combines TRBV7-2 with TRBJ2-3; 12 bases match TRBD2. The CDR3 totals 16 residues. Germline V gene sequence: CDR1 SGHTA, CDR2 FQGNSA. The ends lost 6 bases at V and 0 bases at J; junction bases unmatched: 4. The CDR3 DNA reads TGTGCCAGCAGACCGGGACTAGCGGGTAGCACAGATACGCAGTATTTT. Protein product: CASRPGLAGSTDTQYF.

This clone was counted only a few times. The V and J genes are TRBV5-6 and TRBJ1-1, with 8 positions matching TRBD1. The germline gives CDR1 SGHDT, CDR2 YYEEEE. The CDR3 length is 14 residues. Trimming removed 4 bases from V and 9 bases from J; junction bases left unmatched: 11. CDR3 DNA: TGTGCCAGCAGCCCGCAGACAGGGGCGATTCAAGCTTTCTTT. Its protein is CASSPQTGAIQAFF. Full variable domain (outside the CDR3, taken from reference TRBV5-6 and TRBJ1-1): DAGVTQSPTHLIKTRGQQVTLRCSPKSGHDTVSWYQQALGQGPQFIFQYYEEEERQRGNFPDRFSGHQFPNYSSELNVNALLLGDSALYLCASSPQTGAIQAFFGQGTRLTVV.

This sequence joins TRBV2 and TRBJ2-7; D is perhaps TRBD1 (6 bases). V lost 3 bases to trimming and J lost 4 bases, with 13 bases between them. This CDR3 spans 14 amino acids. Germline-derived CDR1 and CDR2 are SNHLY and FYNNEI. CDR3 loop: CASSETWTAYEQYF. CDR3 coding DNA: TGTGCCAGCAGTGAGACATGGACAGCTTACGAGCAGTACTTC.

The chain uses TRBV7-2 and TRBJ1-5; weak D call: TRBD1 (6 bases). Trimming stripped 1 base from V and 4 bases from J, with 8 bases between. Looked up from germline, CDR1 is SGHTA and CDR2 is FQGNSA. The CDR3 has 14 residues. The CDR3 is CASSLDRDNQPQHF. CDR3 nucleotides: TGTGCCAGCAGCTTAGACAGGGATAATCAGCCCCAGCATTTT.

The genes are TRBV6-5 and TRBJ1-5, with 8 bases identical to TRBD1. This CDR3 has 15 amino acids. The germline CDR1 and CDR2 sequences are MNHEY and SVGAGI. After removal of 0 bases from V and 7 bases from J, the junction contained 5 bases not matched to a gene. CDR3 sequence: CASSYSGTGGQPQHF. The DNA for the CDR3 is TGTGCCAGCAGTTACTCGGGAACAGGGGGGCAGCCCCAGCATTTT.

In its sample, this clone was seen a few times. The chain combines TRBV19 with TRBJ2-6; possibly TRBD1 for D (6 bases). The CDR3 runs to 14 residues. Trimming took 7 bases from V and 3 from J, leaving 10 bases between them. The germline V gene encodes CDR1 LNHDA and CDR2 SQIVND (reference sequence). The DNA for the CDR3 is TGTGCCAGTACCACAGGGTATGGGGCCAACGTCCTGACTTTC. The encoded protein is CASTTGYGANVLTF.

The V gene is TRBV19, the J gene TRBJ1-2; 7 nucleotides match TRBD1. V lost 3 bases, J lost 4 bases, and 2 bases stayed unmatched. The CDR3 is 13 amino acids. CDR1 LNHDA and CDR2 SQIVND come from the germline V gene (reference sequence). The CDR3 spells CASSMTGTYGYTF. CDR3 bases: TGTGCCAGTAGTATGACAGGGACCTATGGCTACACCTTC.

This clone was counted only a few times. This rearrangement joins TRBV19 to TRBJ1-5, with 10 bases fitting TRBD1. V was clipped by 3 bases and J by 5 bases; unmatched bases: 1. There are 14 residues in the CDR3. CDR1 LNHDA and CDR2 SQIVND come from the germline V gene (reference sequence). The CDR3: CASSMTGGYQPQHF. The CDR3 DNA reads as TGTGCCAGTAGTATGACAGGGGGCTATCAGCCCCAGCATTTT.

This chain links TRBV11-3 with TRBJ2-1; 7 bases map to TRBD2. The CDR3 totals 14 residues. V gave up 2 bases and J gave up 5 bases; unmatched junction bases: 3. Germline V gene lookup returns CDR1 SGHNT and CDR2 YENEEA. CDR3 protein: CASSLRREHNEQFF. The DNA of the CDR3 is TGTGCCAGCAGCTTAAGGCGGGAGCACAATGAGCAGTTCTTC.

This chain links TRBV2 with TRBJ2-1, with 11 bases lining up with TRBD2. CDR3 length: 15 amino acids. CDR1 and CDR2 from the germline V gene are SNHLY and FYNNEI. J was trimmed by 6 bases and V by 2 bases; bases with no gene match: 3. The CDR3 spells CASSESTSGSNEQFF. Here the CDR3 DNA reads TGTGCCAGCAGTGAAAGTACTAGCGGGAGCAATGAGCAGTTCTTC.

This sequence joins TRBV6-5 and TRBJ1-6; 7 bases fit TRBD1. The CDR3 loop spans 14 amino acids. Germline CDR1 reads MNHEY; CDR2 reads SVGAGI. V shed 6 bases, J shed 4 bases, and the junction held 3 bases outside the gene matches. The CDR3 sequence: CASRKGAYNSPLHF. DNA for the CDR3: TGTGCCAGCAGGAAGGGGGCTTATAATTCACCCCTCCACTTT.

This clone has more than one count but fewer than ten. V gene TRBV6-5 combines with J gene TRBJ2-1; possible D gene TRBD2, 5 bases. V was pared by 4 bases and J by 1 base, with 14 bases between. The germline CDR1 and CDR2 sequences are MNHEY and SVGAGI. This CDR3 region has 16 residues. In nucleotides, the CDR3 is TGTGCCAGCAGTTCGCCCCTCGGGGAGTCCTACAATGAGCAGTTCTTC. Amino acid sequence: CASSSPLGESYNEQFF.

The rearrangement joins TRBV9 to TRBJ2-3; D may be TRBD2 (7 bases). This CDR3 region has 15 residues. V lost 0 bases to trimming and J lost 2 bases, with 10 bases between them. CDR1 and CDR2 (germline): SGDLS, YYNGEE. CDR3 bases: TGTGCCAGCAGCGTAGGCGCGGGGGCCACAGATACGCAGTATTTT. Its protein is CASSVGAGATDTQYF.

V is TRBV6-6 and J is TRBJ2-7, with D perhaps matching TRBD1 (5 bases). This CDR3 spans 11 amino acids. Germline V gives CDR1 MNHNY, CDR2 SVGAGI (reference sequence). V was trimmed by 8 bases and J by 7 bases, leaving 12 bases between them. DNA of the CDR3: TGTGCCAGCGCCCTGGGGCGTGAGCAGTACTTC. Translating it yields CASALGREQYF.